This paragraph reports one T cell receptor beta chain. Its specificity is not known. This sample was included in a study of regulatory dendritic cells for organ transplantation. Points from the study as a whole: Considerable individual heterogeneity was seen in alloreactive memory CD8+ T cells.

Libraries were prepared by immunoSEQ multiplex PCR; TCRdb keeps only in-frame clonotypes and omits some of them. The table has under 40,000 clones, 85% to 95% seen once. The V and J ends lost 7 bases and 3 bases, in that order; junction bases with no gene match: 8. The CDR3 is made up of 14 amino acids. CDR1 and CDR2 (germline): MDHEN, SYDVKM. The source of this sequence is a human donor in good health. This chain joins TRBV28 and TRBJ2-7; 8 bases match TRBD2. Sample: naive CD8+ T cells from blood. Documented subset: CD45RA+ naive T cells. As DNA, the CDR3 is TGTGCCAGCAATCGAGCAGCGGGGGTCTACGAGCAGTACTTC. Amino acids: CASNRAAGVYEQYF.